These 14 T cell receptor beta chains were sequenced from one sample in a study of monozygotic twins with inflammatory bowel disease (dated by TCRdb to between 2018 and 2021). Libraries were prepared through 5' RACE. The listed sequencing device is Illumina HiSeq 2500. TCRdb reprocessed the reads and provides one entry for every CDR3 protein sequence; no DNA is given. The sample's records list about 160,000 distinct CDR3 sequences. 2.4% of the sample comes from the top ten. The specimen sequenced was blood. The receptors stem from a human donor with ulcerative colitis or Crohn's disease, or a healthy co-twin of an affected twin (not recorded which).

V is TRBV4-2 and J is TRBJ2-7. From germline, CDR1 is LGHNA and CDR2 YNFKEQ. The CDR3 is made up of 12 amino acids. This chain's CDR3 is CASSDFSYEQYF.

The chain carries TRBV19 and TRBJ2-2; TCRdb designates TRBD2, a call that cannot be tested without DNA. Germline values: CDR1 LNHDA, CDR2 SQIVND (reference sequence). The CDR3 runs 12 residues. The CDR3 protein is CALQRVSGELFF. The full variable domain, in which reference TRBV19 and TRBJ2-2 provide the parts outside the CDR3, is DGGITQSPKYLFRKEGQNVTLSCEQNLNHDAMYWYRQDPGQGLRLIYYSQIVNDFQKGDIAEGYSVSREKKESFPLTVTSAQKNPTAFYLCALQRVSGELFFGEGSRLTVL.

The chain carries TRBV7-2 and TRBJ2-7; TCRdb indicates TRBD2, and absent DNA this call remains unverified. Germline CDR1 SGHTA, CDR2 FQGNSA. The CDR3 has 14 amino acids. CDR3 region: CASSPSSGSYEQYF.

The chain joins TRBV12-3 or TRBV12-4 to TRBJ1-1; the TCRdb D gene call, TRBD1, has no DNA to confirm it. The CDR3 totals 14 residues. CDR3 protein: CASSSGQQNTEAFF.

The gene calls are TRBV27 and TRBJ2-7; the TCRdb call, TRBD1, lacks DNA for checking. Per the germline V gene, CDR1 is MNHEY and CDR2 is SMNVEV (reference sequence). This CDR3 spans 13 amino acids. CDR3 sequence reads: CASSLGQTYEQYF.

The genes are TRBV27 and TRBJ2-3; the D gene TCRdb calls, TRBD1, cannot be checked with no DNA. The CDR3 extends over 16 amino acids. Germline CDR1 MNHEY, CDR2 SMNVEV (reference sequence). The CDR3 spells CASSLSPGTGTDTQYF.

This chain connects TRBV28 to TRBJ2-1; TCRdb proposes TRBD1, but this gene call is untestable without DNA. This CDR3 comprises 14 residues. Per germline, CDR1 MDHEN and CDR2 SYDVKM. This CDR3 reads CASRLQGARNEQFF. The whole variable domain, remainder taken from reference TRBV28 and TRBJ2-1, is DVKVTQSSRYLVKRTGEKVFLECVQDMDHENMFWYRQDPGLGLRLIYFSYDVKMKEKGDIPEGYSVSREKKERFSLILESASTNQTSMYLCASRLQGARNEQFFGPGTRLTVL.

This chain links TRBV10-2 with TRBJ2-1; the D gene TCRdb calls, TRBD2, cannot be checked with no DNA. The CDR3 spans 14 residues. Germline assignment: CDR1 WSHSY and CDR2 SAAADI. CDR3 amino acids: CASKIGTAVNEQFF.

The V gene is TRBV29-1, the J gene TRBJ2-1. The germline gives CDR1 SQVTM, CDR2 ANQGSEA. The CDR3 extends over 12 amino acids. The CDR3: CSVIAVNNEQFF.

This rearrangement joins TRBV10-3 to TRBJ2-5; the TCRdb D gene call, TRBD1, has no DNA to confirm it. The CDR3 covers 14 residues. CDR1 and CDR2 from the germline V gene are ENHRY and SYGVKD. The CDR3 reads CAISVGPDQETQYF.

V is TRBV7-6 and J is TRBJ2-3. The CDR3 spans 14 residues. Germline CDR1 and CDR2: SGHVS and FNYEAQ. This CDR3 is CASSLSQSTDTQYF.

This chain's CDR3 is CASSLEGAQETQYF. The genes are TRBV5-1 and TRBJ2-5; TCRdb's D call, TRBD1, is unchecked because there is no DNA. CDR1 is SGHRS and CDR2 is YFSETQ in the germline V gene. This CDR3 has 14 residues. The whole variable domain, filled in from reference TRBV5-1 and TRBJ2-5, reads KAGVTQTPRYLIKTRGQQVTLSCSPISGHRSVSWYQQTPGQGLQFLFEYFSETQRNKGNFPGRFSGRQFSNSRSEMNVSTLELGDSALYLCASSLEGAQETQYFGPGTRLLVL.

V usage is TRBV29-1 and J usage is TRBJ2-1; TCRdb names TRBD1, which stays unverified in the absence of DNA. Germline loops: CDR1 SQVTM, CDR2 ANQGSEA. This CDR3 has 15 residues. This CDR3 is CSVPQGANRDNEQFF.

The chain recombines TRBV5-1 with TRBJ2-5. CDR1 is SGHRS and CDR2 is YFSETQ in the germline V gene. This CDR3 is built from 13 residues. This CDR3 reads CASRGASRETQYF.